This TCR beta chain stems from a study of T-cell memory formation after mild COVID-19. The study's findings and limits: Still unconfirmed is whether the second-wave clones peaking on day 37 recognized SARS-CoV-2.

CDR1 and CDR2 (germline): MNHEY, SVGEGT. The CDR3 runs to 12 residues. Between the trimmed V and J ends, which lost 4 bases and 5 bases, there was a span of 6 bases. Using its own MiXCR run on the 5' RACE reads, TCRdb lists one record per CDR3 protein. The sample records about 140,000 distinct CDR3 sequences, roughly a quarter being singletons. This clonotype was recorded a few times. Its specificity is unknown. The V call is TRBV6-2 or TRBV6-3, the J call TRBJ2-1, with D hard to call. This clonotype was obtained from an adult woman who had mild COVID-19 (a few samples of this study predate the infection). Cell type and time point are not known. The sample was PBMCs or a T cell subset sorted from them (not recorded which). The CDR3 protein is CASSSTNNEQFF. CDR3 sequence (DNA): TGTGCCAGCAGTTCTACGAACAATGAGCAGTTCTTC.